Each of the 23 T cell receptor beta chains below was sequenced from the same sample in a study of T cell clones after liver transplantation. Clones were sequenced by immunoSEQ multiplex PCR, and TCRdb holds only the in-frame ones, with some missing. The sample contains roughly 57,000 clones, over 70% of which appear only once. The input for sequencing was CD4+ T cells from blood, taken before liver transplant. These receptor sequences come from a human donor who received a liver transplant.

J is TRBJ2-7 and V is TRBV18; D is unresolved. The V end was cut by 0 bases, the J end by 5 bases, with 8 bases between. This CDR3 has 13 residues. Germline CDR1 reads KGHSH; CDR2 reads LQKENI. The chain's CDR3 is CASSPPSRHEQYF. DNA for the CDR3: TGTGCCAGCTCACCACCAAGCCGCCACGAGCAGTACTTC. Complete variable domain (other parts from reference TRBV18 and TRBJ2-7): NAGVMQNPRHLVRRRGQEARLRCSPMKGHSHVYWYRQLPEEGLKFMVYLQKENIIDESGMPKERFSAEFPKEGPSILRIQQVVRGDSAAYFCASSPPSRHEQYFGPGTRLTVT.

DNA for the CDR3: TGTGCCAGTAGTATGGACAGCTCCTACGAGCAGTACTTC. Protein sequence: CASSMDSSYEQYF. The genes are TRBV19 and TRBJ2-7; weak D call: TRBD1 (6 bases). CDR3 size: 13 residues. The ends were cut back, 3 bases at V and 0 bases at J, with 6 bases in the middle. Germline V lookup: CDR1 LNHDA, CDR2 SQIVND (reference sequence). The whole variable domain, filled in from reference TRBV19 and TRBJ2-7, reads DGGITQSPKYLFRKEGQNVTLSCEQNLNHDAMYWYRQDPGQGLRLIYYSQIVNDFQKGDIAEGYSVSREKKESFPLTVTSAQKNPTAFYLCASSMDSSYEQYFGPGTRLTVT.

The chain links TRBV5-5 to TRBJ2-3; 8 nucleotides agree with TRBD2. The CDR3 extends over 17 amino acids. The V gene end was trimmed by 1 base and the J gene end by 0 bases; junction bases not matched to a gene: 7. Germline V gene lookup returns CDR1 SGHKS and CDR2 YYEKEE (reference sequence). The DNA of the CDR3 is TGTGCCAGCAGCTTGAGGAGCGGGGGAGCTAGCACAGATACGCAGTATTTT. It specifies CASSLRSGGASTDTQYF.

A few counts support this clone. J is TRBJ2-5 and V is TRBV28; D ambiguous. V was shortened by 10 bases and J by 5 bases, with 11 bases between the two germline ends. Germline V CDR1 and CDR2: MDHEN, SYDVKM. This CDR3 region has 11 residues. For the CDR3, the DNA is TGTGCCACCCAGTTAACGGAGACCCAGTACTTC. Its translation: CATQLTETQYF.

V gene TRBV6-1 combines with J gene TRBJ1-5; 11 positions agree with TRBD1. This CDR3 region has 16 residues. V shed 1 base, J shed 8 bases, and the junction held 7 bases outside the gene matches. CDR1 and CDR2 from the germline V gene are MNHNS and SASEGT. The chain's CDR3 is CASSEVGQGAWEPQHF. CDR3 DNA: TGTGCCAGCAGTGAAGTAGGACAGGGGGCTTGGGAGCCCCAGCATTTT.

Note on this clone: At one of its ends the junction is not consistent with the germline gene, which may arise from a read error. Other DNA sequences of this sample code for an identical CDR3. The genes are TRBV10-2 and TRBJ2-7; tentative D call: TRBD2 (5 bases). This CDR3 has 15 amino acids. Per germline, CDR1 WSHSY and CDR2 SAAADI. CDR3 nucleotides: TGCGCCAGCAGTGCCATATGGGAGCCCTCCTACGAGCAGTATTTC. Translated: CASSAIWEPSYEQYF.

CDR3 bases: TGCGCCAGCAGTATAACTAGGTCGAATGAGCAGTTCTTC. It codes for CASSITRSNEQFF. This rearrangement joins TRBV5-1 to TRBJ2-1, with D possibly TRBD2 on 5 matching bases. The V gene's germline CDR1 is SGHRS and CDR2 YFSETQ. This CDR3 has 13 residues. V was shortened by 5 bases and J by 7 bases, with 13 bases between the two germline ends. Complete variable domain (other parts from reference TRBV5-1 and TRBJ2-1): KAGVTQTPRYLIKTRGQQVTLSCSPISGHRSVSWYQQTPGQGLQFLFEYFSETQRNKGNFPGRFSGRQFSNSRSEMNVSTLELGDSALYLCASSITRSNEQFFGPGTRLTVL.

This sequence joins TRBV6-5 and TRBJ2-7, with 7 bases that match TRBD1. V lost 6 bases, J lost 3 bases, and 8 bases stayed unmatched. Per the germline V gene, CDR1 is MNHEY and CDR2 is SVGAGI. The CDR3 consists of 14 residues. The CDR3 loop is CASSPRGQDYEQYF. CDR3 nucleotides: TGTGCCAGCAGCCCTCGCGGACAGGACTACGAGCAGTACTTC.

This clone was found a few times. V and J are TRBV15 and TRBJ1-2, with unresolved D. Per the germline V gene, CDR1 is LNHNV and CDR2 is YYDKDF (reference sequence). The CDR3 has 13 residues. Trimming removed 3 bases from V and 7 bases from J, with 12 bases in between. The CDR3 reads CATSSTRSGGYTF. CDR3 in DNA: TGTGCCACCAGCAGTACACGTTCGGGTGGCTACACCTTC.

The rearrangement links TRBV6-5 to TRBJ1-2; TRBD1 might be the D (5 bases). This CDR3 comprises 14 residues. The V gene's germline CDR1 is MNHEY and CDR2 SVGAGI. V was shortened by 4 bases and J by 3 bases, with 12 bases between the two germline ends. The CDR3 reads CASSWGGVDYGYTF. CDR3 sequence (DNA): TGTGCCAGCAGTTGGGGAGGGGTGGACTATGGCTACACCTTC.

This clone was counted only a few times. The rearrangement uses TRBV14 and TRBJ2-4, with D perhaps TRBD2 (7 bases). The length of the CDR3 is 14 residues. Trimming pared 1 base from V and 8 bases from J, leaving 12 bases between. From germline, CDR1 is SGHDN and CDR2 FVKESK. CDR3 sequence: CASSQAVGGHIQYF. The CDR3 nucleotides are TGTGCCAGCAGCCAAGCGGTGGGGGGGCACATTCAGTACTTC.

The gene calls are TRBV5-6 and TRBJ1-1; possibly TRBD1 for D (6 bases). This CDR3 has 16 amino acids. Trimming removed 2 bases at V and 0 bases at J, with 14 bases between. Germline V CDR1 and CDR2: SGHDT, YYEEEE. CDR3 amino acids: CASSFSPTGMNTEAFF. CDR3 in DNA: TGTGCCAGCAGCTTCTCCCCGACAGGTATGAACACTGAAGCTTTCTTT. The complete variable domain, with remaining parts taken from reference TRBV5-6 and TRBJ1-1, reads DAGVTQSPTHLIKTRGQQVTLRCSPKSGHDTVSWYQQALGQGPQFIFQYYEEEERQRGNFPDRFSGHQFPNYSSELNVNALLLGDSALYLCASSFSPTGMNTEAFFGQGTRLTVV.

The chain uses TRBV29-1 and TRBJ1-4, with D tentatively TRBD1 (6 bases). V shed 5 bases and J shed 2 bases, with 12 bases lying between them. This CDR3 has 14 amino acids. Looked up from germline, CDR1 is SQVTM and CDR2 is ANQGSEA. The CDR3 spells CSVLPDSTNEKLFF. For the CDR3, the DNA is TGCAGCGTTCTCCCGGACAGCACTAATGAAAAACTGTTTTTT.

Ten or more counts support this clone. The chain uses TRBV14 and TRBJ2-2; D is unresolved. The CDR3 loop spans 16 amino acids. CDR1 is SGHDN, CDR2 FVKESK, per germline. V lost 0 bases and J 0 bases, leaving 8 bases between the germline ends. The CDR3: CASSQELNPNTGELFF. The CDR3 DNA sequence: TGTGCCAGCAGCCAAGAACTAAACCCGAACACCGGGGAGCTGTTTTTT.

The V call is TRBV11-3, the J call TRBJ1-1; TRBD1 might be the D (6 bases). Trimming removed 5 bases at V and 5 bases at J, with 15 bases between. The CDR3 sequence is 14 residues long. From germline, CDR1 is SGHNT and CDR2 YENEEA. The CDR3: CASSPGGGRTEAFF. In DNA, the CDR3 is TGTGCCAGCAGCCCGGGGGGGGGCCGGACTGAAGCTTTCTTT. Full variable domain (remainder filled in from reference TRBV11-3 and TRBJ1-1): EAGVVQSPRYKIIEKKQPVAFWCNPISGHNTLYWYLQNLGQGPELLIRYENEEAVDDSQLPKDRFSAERLKGVDSTLKIQPAELGDSAVYLCASSPGGGRTEAFFGQGTRLTVV.

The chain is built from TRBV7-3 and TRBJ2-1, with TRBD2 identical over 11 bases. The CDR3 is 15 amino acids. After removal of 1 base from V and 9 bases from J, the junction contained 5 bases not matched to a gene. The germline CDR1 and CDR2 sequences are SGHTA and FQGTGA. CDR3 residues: CASSLNSGGAGEQFF. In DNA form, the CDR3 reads TGTGCCAGCAGCTTAAATAGCGGGGGGGCCGGTGAGCAGTTCTTC.

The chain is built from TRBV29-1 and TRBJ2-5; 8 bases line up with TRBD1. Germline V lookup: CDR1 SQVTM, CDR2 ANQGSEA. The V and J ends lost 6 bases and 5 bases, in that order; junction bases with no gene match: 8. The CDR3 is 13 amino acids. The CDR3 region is CSVQDRALETQYF. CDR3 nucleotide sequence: TGCAGCGTCCAGGACAGGGCATTGGAGACCCAGTACTTC.

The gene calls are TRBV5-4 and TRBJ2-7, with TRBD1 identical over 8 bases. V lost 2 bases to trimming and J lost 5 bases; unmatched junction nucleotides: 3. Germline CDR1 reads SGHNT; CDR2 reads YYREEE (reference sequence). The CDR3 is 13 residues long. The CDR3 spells CASSFDRGHEQYF. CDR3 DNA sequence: TGTGCCAGCAGCTTTGACAGGGGCCACGAGCAGTACTTC.

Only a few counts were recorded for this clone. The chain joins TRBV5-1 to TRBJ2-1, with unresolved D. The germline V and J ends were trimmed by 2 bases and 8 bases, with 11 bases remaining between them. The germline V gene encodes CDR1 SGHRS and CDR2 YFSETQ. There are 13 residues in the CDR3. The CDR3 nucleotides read TGCGCCAGCAGCTTCGCTAGTGTGTATGAGCAGTTCTTC. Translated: CASSFASVYEQFF.

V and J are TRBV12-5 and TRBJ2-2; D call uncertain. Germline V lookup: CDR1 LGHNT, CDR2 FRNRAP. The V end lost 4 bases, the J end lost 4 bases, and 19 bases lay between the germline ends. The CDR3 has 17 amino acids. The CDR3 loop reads CASGSASLRRSTGELFF. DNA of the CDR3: TGTGCTAGTGGTTCCGCCTCGCTGAGGCGTAGCACCGGGGAGCTGTTTTTT.

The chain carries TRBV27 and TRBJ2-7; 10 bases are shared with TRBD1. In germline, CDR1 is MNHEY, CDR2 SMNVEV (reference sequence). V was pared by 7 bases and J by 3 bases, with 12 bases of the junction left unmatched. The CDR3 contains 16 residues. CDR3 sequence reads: CASIAKTGGAVYEQYF. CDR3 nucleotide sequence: TGTGCCAGCATTGCGAAGACAGGGGGCGCTGTCTACGAGCAGTACTTC.

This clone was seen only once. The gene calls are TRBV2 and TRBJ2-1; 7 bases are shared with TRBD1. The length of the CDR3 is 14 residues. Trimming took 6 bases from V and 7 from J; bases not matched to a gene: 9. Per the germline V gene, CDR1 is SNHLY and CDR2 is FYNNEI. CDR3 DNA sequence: TGTGCCAGCAGCAGAGACAGGGAGACGAATGAGCAGTTCTTC. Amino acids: CASSRDRETNEQFF.

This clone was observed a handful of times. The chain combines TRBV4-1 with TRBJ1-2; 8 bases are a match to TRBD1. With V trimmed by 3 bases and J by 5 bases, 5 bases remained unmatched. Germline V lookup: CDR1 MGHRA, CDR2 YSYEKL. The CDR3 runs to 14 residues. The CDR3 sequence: CASSHGQGRYGYTF. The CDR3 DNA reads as TGCGCCAGCAGCCACGGACAGGGACGGTATGGCTACACCTTC.